A selection of T cell receptor beta chains follows, all from one sample in a study of blood T cells in healthy people across ages. Each CDR3 protein is one row after TCRdb ran MiXCR on the 5' RACE reads. The table has around 820,000 distinct CDR3 sequences, approximately 25% seen once. Another study also made use of these data, one on T cells of mothers and their children.

Sequenced input: blood. The receptors originated from a boy aged 5-17 years in good health. CDR3s include the opening cysteine and the closing phenylalanine or tryptophan. A D gene is named only where the DNA matches it firmly. The listing skips clone size in some rows; elsewhere it reads once, few, many or a size class.

>14|.|TRBJ1-1|TRBV5-1|.
CASSLTTGWPEAFF
TGCGCCAGCAGCTTGACGACAGGTTGGCCTGAAGCTTTCTTT
>14|few|TRBJ2-1|TRBV4-1|.
CASSHDWGLVEQFF
TGCGCCAGCAGCCATGATTGGGGGTTAGTGGAGCAGTTCTTC
>14|.|TRBJ2-7|TRBV20-1|.
CSAVRQDFSYEQYF
TGCAGTGCTGTAAGACAGGACTTCTCCTACGAGCAGTACTTC
>15|.|TRBJ2-7|TRBV15|.
CATSRETGGAFEQYF
TGTGCCACCAGCAGGGAGACAGGAGGGGCCTTCGAGCAGTACTTC
>16|few|TRBJ2-1|TRBV19|TRBD2
CASSTPGGGAYNEQFF
TGTGCCAGTAGTACCCCTGGCGGGGGGGCCTACAATGAGCAGTTCTTC
>13|.|TRBJ2-1|TRBV6-2/TRBV6-3|.
CASSYVLYNEQFF
TGTGCCAGCAGCTACGTGCTCTACAATGAGCAGTTCTTC
>15|.|TRBJ2-2|TRBV6-5|TRBD1
CASTMQGANTGELFF
TGTGCCAGCACAATGCAGGGGGCGAACACCGGGGAGCTGTTTTTT
>13|.|TRBJ2-1|TRBV7-2|.
CASSFDIPGEQFF
TGTGCCAGCAGCTTCGACATCCCCGGGGAGCAGTTCTTC
>13|many|TRBJ2-7|TRBV11-2|.
CASSLDPAYEQYF
TGTGCCAGCAGCTTAGATCCAGCCTACGAGCAGTACTTC
>14|.|TRBJ2-3|TRBV12-3/TRBV12-4|.
CASSRDKSTDTQYF
TGTGCCAGCAGCCGGGACAAAAGCACAGATACGCAGTATTTT
>16|.|TRBJ2-5|TRBV7-6|TRBD2
CASSDISGRGRETQYF
TGTGCCAGCAGCGACATTAGCGGGAGGGGAAGGGAGACCCAGTACTTC
>15|few|TRBJ1-4|TRBV6-2/TRBV6-3|.
CASRLGRADNEKLFF
TGTGCCAGCAGACTCGGCCGCGCTGATAATGAAAAACTGTTTTTT
>13|few|TRBJ2-7|TRBV4-3|.
CASSQVTGGTQYF
TGCGCCAGCAGCCAAGTGACAGGAGGAACGCAGTACTTC
>14|few|TRBJ2-3|TRBV20-1|TRBD2
CSASDLAGPDTQYF
TGCAGTGCTAGCGACCTAGCGGGGCCAGATACGCAGTATTTT
>16|.|TRBJ2-7|TRBV6-2/TRBV6-3|TRBD1
CASSLGRDSSSYEQYF
TGTGCCAGCAGTCTTGGCCGGGACAGTAGCTCCTACGAGCAGTACTTC
>14|few|TRBJ2-5|TRBV2|.
CASSGGDRGLTQYF
TGTGCCAGCAGTGGAGGAGATCGAGGGTTGACCCAGTACTTC
>15|few|TRBJ1-4|TRBV27|.
CASSPALRDNEKLFF
TGTGCCAGCAGCCCCGCTTTGAGAGATAATGAAAAACTGTTTTTT
>12|.|TRBJ1-2|TRBV6-5|.
CASSRDLYGYTF
TGTGCCAGCAGCCGAGATCTATATGGCTACACCTTC
>16|.|TRBJ2-3|TRBV28|.
CASSFYRVGGTDTQYF
TGTGCCAGCAGTTTCTACAGGGTAGGAGGCACAGATACGCAGTATTTT
>18|.|TRBJ2-6|TRBV27|TRBD1
CASSYRGLLSSGANVLTF
TGTGCCAGCAGTTACAGGGGCCTCTTAAGTTCTGGGGCCAACGTCCTGACTTTC
>19|.|TRBJ1-2|TRBV20-1|.
CSAAHGREKRDNSNYGYTF
TGCAGTGCCGCGCACGGGAGAGAAAAAAGGGACAACTCTAACTATGGCTACACCTTC
>12|.|TRBJ2-7|TRBV3-1|TRBD1
CASRQGYGEQYF
TGTGCCAGCAGACAGGGGTACGGCGAGCAGTACTTC
>14|.|TRBJ1-1|TRBV12-3/TRBV12-4|.
CASSLYGSNTEAFF
TGTGCCAGCAGTTTGTACGGGTCGAACACTGAAGCTTTCTTT
>13|.|TRBJ2-7|TRBV6-1|TRBD1
CASRWTGFSEQYF
TGTGCCAGCAGATGGACAGGGTTTTCCGAGCAGTACTTC
>14|.|TRBJ2-7|TRBV2|.
CASSPRLTPGEQYF
TGTGCCAGCAGTCCACGGCTAACTCCTGGCGAGCAGTACTTC
>12|.|TRBJ2-5|TRBV2|.
CASKGPSETQYF
TGTGCCAGCAAGGGCCCTAGCGAGACCCAGTACTTC
>13|.|TRBJ2-5|TRBV10-3|.
CAISRPNQETQYF
TGTGCCATCAGCAGACCCAACCAAGAGACCCAGTACTTC
>13|.|TRBJ2-5|TRBV7-9|.
CASSLAGDETQYF
TGTGCCAGCAGCTTAGCGGGGGACGAGACCCAGTACTTC
>14|many|TRBJ2-7|TRBV13|TRBD1
CASSFRTGGYEQYF
TGTGCCAGCAGTTTCCGGACAGGGGGCTACGAGCAGTACTTC
>15|few|TRBJ2-7|TRBV20-1|.
CSARDTGQGSYEQYF
TGCAGTGCTAGGGACACAGGGCAGGGCTCCTACGAGCAGTACTTC
>13|.|TRBJ2-4|TRBV28|.
CASSLGPKNIQYF
TGTGCCAGCAGTTTGGGCCCGAAAAACATTCAGTACTTC
>15|few|TRBJ2-1|TRBV5-1|.
CASSLVPARDGEQFF
TGCGCCAGCAGCTTGGTCCCAGCTAGAGACGGTGAGCAGTTCTTC
>14|few|TRBJ1-1|TRBV25-1|TRBD1
CASSEYKGASEAFF
TGTGCCAGCAGTGAATATAAGGGGGCTTCCGAAGCTTTCTTT
>14|few|TRBJ2-2|TRBV4-3|.
CASSQRPNTGELFF
TGCGCCAGCAGCCAACGTCCGAACACCGGGGAGCTGTTTTTT
>14|.|TRBJ2-1|TRBV29-1|TRBD2
CSVTPSGRLYEQFF
TGCAGCGTTACTCCTAGCGGGAGATTGTATGAGCAGTTCTTC
>16|.|TRBJ1-6|TRBV6-1|.
CASSEAHWVSNSPLHF
TGTGCCAGCAGTGAAGCGCACTGGGTTTCTAATTCACCCCTCCACTTT
>15|few|TRBJ1-5|TRBV28|.
CASSLLQSGGQPQHF
TGTGCCAGCAGTTTACTCCAATCAGGTGGTCAGCCCCAGCATTTT
>16|.|TRBJ2-1|TRBV6-2/TRBV6-3|.
CASSYQPRLSYNEQFF
TGTGCCAGCAGTTACCAACCGCGCCTCTCCTACAATGAGCAGTTCTTC
>14|few|TRBJ2-5|TRBV15|TRBD2
CATAGLAARETQYF
TGTGCCACCGCCGGACTAGCGGCCCGAGAGACCCAGTACTTC
>13|.|TRBJ2-1|TRBV20-1|.
CRPGAGAGDEQFF
TGCAGGCCTGGCGCGGGGGCCGGGGATGAGCAGTTCTTC
>16|.|TRBJ2-1|TRBV7-9|.
CASSLGLAPAYNEQFF
TGTGCCAGCAGCTTAGGGCTAGCGCCAGCCTACAATGAGCAGTTCTTC
>15|.|TRBJ2-2|TRBV6-5|TRBD1
CASRLGTGNTGELFF
TGTGCCAGCAGACTCGGGACAGGGAACACCGGGGAGCTGTTTTTT
>15|.|TRBJ2-5|TRBV6-6|.
CASRRDTRAQETQYF
TGTGCCAGCCGCCGGGACACACGAGCCCAAGAGACCCAGTACTTC
>16|few|TRBJ2-7|TRBV14|.
CASSQAGFRGSYEQYF
TGTGCCAGCAGCCAAGCCGGGTTCAGGGGCTCCTACGAGCAGTACTTC
>15|.|TRBJ1-1|TRBV7-9|TRBD1
CASSFPGQGHTEAFF
TGTGCCAGCAGCTTTCCGGGACAGGGGCACACTGAAGCTTTCTTT
>14|.|TRBJ1-5|TRBV29-1|.
CSVGTGKNNQPQHF
TGCAGCGTTGGAACAGGGAAAAACAATCAGCCCCAGCATTTT